One and the same sample provided the 28 T cell receptor beta chains below, sequenced in a study of blood T cell repertoires in COVID-19. TCRdb's copy holds only in-frame clones and misses some; the assay was immunoSEQ multiplex PCR. The table includes roughly 150,000 clones, around 85% detected once. The sequencing sample was made of peripheral blood. Receptor source: a woman between 65 and 79 years old with acute or convalescent COVID-19.

The chain carries TRBV2 and TRBJ1-4; 9 nucleotides match TRBD1. Per the germline V gene, CDR1 is SNHLY and CDR2 is FYNNEI. Germline trimming cut 6 bases from V and 2 bases from J; bases unmatched to any gene: 4. The CDR3 is made up of 15 amino acids. CDR3 sequence: CASRGQGMTNEKLFF. Here the CDR3 DNA reads TGTGCCAGCAGGGGACAGGGTATGACTAATGAAAAACTGTTTTTT.

The gene calls are TRBV27 and TRBJ1-6, with TRBD1 identical over 7 bases. Germline V gene lookup returns CDR1 MNHEY and CDR2 SMNVEV (reference sequence). V gave up 6 bases and J gave up 12 bases; unmatched junction bases: 5. The CDR3 is 12 residues long. The CDR3 sequence: CASSHTGEPLHF. CDR3 bases: TGTGCCAGCAGCCACACAGGGGAACCCCTCCACTTT.

This clone turned up a few times. The CDR3 loop reads CASSGTGPGYYGYTF. CDR3 nucleotide sequence: TGCGCCAGCAGCGGAACAGGGCCGGGATACTATGGCTACACCTTC. The J gene is TRBJ1-2, the V gene TRBV5-1; weak D call: TRBD1 (6 bases). V lost 4 bases and J 3 bases, leaving 16 bases between the germline ends. The CDR3 is 15 residues long. CDR1 SGHRS and CDR2 YFSETQ come from the germline V gene.

In the case of this clone: An end of the junction does not agree with germline; a read error may underlie this. This chain uses TRBV3-1 (or the pseudogene TRBV3-2) with TRBJ1-5; D unresolved. In germline, CDR1 is LGHDT, CDR2 YNNKEL (reference sequence). The CDR3 is made up of 12 amino acids. The CDR3 sequence: CASGQIGQPQHF. The DNA of the CDR3 is TGTGCCAGCGGCCAAATCGGGCAGCCCCAGCATTTT.

This clone has just one count. The chain joins TRBV5-1 to TRBJ1-2; TRBD1 might be the D (6 bases). Germline loops: CDR1 SGHRS, CDR2 YFSETQ. The CDR3 loop spans 13 amino acids. The V end was cut by 0 bases, the J end by 6 bases, with 9 bases between. CDR3 sequence reads: CASSLESGDGYTF. Here the CDR3 DNA reads TGCGCCAGCAGCTTGGAATCAGGGGATGGCTACACCTTC.

The chain uses TRBV29-1 and TRBJ2-4, with D unresolved. Germline V gene lookup returns CDR1 SQVTM and CDR2 ANQGSEA. This CDR3 comprises 12 residues. V was clipped by 2 bases and J by 3 bases, with 5 bases between them. As DNA, the CDR3 is TGCAGCGTTGAAACAGACAAAAACATTCAGTACTTC. This codes for CSVETDKNIQYF.

The V and J genes are TRBV20-1 and TRBJ1-2; D unclear. The CDR3 is 11 amino acids. Germline CDR1 reads DFQATT; CDR2 reads SNEGSKA (reference sequence). Trimming removed 5 bases from V and 4 bases from J, with 8 bases in between. CDR3 residues: CSAPEFYGYTF. The CDR3 DNA follows: TGCAGTGCTCCAGAATTCTATGGCTACACCTTC.

This clone was recorded only once. J is TRBJ2-1 and V is TRBV9, with D unclear. The germline CDR1 and CDR2 sequences are SGDLS and YYNGEE. V lost 3 bases to trimming and J lost 9 bases, with 19 bases between them. This CDR3 region has 15 residues. The CDR3 is CASSAAVSRSAEQFF. CDR3 coding DNA: TGTGCCAGCAGCGCCGCGGTCTCGCGATCCGCTGAGCAGTTCTTC.

The J gene is TRBJ2-1, the V gene TRBV7-9; 9 nucleotides align to TRBD2. J was trimmed by 5 bases and V by 3 bases; bases with no gene match: 5. Per the germline V gene, CDR1 is SEHNR and CDR2 is FQNEAQ (reference sequence). This CDR3 contains 15 residues. The CDR3 region is CASSFGSGGHNEQFF. CDR3 nucleotide sequence: TGTGCCAGCAGCTTCGGGAGCGGGGGGCACAATGAGCAGTTCTTC. Full variable domain (remainder filled in from reference TRBV7-9 and TRBJ2-1): DTGVSQNPRHKITKRGQNVTFRCDPISEHNRLYWYRQTLGQGPEFLTYFQNEAQLEKSRLLSDRFSAERPKGSFSTLEIQRTEQGDSAMYLCASSFGSGGHNEQFFGPGTRLTVL.

This clone was observed a single time. The V call is TRBV5-1, the J call TRBJ1-3; TRBD1 might be the D (6 bases). V dropped 3 bases and J dropped 0 bases, with 10 bases sitting between them. This CDR3 contains 15 residues. Germline V CDR1 and CDR2: SGHRS, YFSETQ. The DNA of the CDR3 is TGCGCCAGCAGCTCCACAGGGACCTCTGGAAACACCATATATTTT. Protein product: CASSSTGTSGNTIYF.

DNA for the CDR3: TGTGCCAGTAGTATAGTTAATGCTAACTATGGCTACACCTTC. Encoded protein: CASSIVNANYGYTF. This chain connects TRBV19 to TRBJ1-2; D not resolved. CDR3 length equals 14 residues. From germline, CDR1 is LNHDA and CDR2 SQIVND (reference sequence). The V end was cut by 1 base, the J end by 0 bases, with 6 bases between.

V usage is TRBV12-3 or TRBV12-4 and J usage is TRBJ1-1; possible D gene TRBD1, 5 bases. V was clipped by 3 bases and J by 1 base, with 6 bases between them. The CDR3 is 13 residues long. The CDR3 is CASSFGQNTEAFF. The CDR3 DNA follows: TGTGCCAGCAGTTTCGGACAGAACACTGAAGCTTTCTTT.

The chain links TRBV6-1 to TRBJ2-1, with 11 bases lining up with TRBD2. The V and J ends lost 4 bases and 7 bases, in that order; junction bases with no gene match: 18. CDR3 size: 19 residues. CDR1 and CDR2 (germline): MNHNS, SASEGT. The CDR3 here is CASSVVPSGGRLWWNEQFF. The DNA of the CDR3 is TGTGCCAGCAGTGTGGTTCCTAGCGGGGGGCGCCTATGGTGGAATGAGCAGTTCTTC.

This clone turned up a few times. This sequence joins TRBV28 and TRBJ2-5; TRBD1 is a possible D gene (6 bases). Trimming cost V 6 bases and J 1 base, with 9 bases left between them. This CDR3 has 13 amino acids. Looked up from germline, CDR1 is MDHEN and CDR2 is SYDVKM. CDR3 amino acids: CASRPGAQETQYF. In nucleotides, the CDR3 is TGTGCCAGCAGGCCAGGGGCCCAAGAGACCCAGTACTTC.

This clone was found once. The chain combines TRBV7-2 with TRBJ2-7; TRBD2 agrees at 11 bases. Trimming removed 5 bases from V and 4 bases from J; junction bases left unmatched: 7. The length of the CDR3 is 15 residues. Germline CDR1 reads SGHTA; CDR2 reads FQGNSA. CDR3 in amino acids: CASSLRLAGPYEQYF. The CDR3 DNA reads as TGTGCCAGCAGCCTACGACTAGCGGGGCCGTACGAGCAGTACTTC.

The chain is built from TRBV2 and TRBJ1-1, with unresolved D. Germline CDR1 and CDR2: SNHLY and FYNNEI. This CDR3 has 15 amino acids. The CDR3 DNA follows: TGTATCTCACTGAGCGAGTTATTAAGGAACACTGAAGCTTTCTTT. It translates to CISLSELLRNTEAFF. The whole variable domain, filled in from reference TRBV2 and TRBJ1-1, reads EPEVTQTPSHQVTQMGQEVILRCVPISNHLYFYWYRQILGQKVEFLVSFYNNEISEKSEIFDDQFSVERPDGSNFTLKIRSTKLEDSAMYFCISLSELLRNTEAFFGQGTRLTVV.

The chain links TRBV9 to TRBJ1-4; D unresolved. From germline, CDR1 is SGDLS and CDR2 YYNGEE. The germline V and J ends were trimmed by 3 bases and 0 bases, with 6 bases remaining between them. This CDR3 contains 14 residues. CDR3 DNA sequence: TGTGCCAGCAGCGCGCAGGCAACTAATGAAAAACTGTTTTTT. Its translation: CASSAQATNEKLFF.

J is TRBJ2-1 and V is TRBV11-3, with 8 bases lining up with TRBD2. Germline values: CDR1 SGHNT, CDR2 YENEEA. The CDR3 extends over 15 amino acids. Trimming cost V 5 bases and J 2 bases; bases outside gene matches: 5. CDR3 loop: CASSPNSGAYNEQFF. The CDR3 DNA follows: TGTGCCAGCAGCCCGAATAGCGGGGCCTACAATGAGCAGTTCTTC. Based on the CDR3 plus reference TRBV11-3 and TRBJ2-1, the full variable domain is EAGVVQSPRYKIIEKKQPVAFWCNPISGHNTLYWYLQNLGQGPELLIRYENEEAVDDSQLPKDRFSAERLKGVDSTLKIQPAELGDSAVYLCASSPNSGAYNEQFFGPGTRLTVL.

V is TRBV18 and J is TRBJ1-5, with D uncertain. The ends were cut back, 2 bases at V and 0 bases at J, with 8 bases in the middle. The CDR3 length is 15 residues. The germline gives CDR1 KGHSH, CDR2 LQKENI. The CDR3 here is CASSPKQISNQPQHF. Written as DNA, the CDR3 is TGTGCCAGCTCACCAAAACAGATTAGCAATCAGCCCCAGCATTTT.

The V and J genes are TRBV2 and TRBJ1-2, with 8 bases that match TRBD1. The V segment lost 7 bases and the J segment 2 bases; nucleotides outside the gene matches: 6. The germline V gene has CDR1 SNHLY and CDR2 FYNNEI. The CDR3 extends over 14 amino acids. Written as DNA, the CDR3 is TGTGCCAGCACCGGACAGGGCGCAAACTATGGCTACACCTTC. Encoded protein: CASTGQGANYGYTF.

The V gene is TRBV3-1 (or the pseudogene TRBV3-2), the J gene TRBJ1-6; D is undetermined. This CDR3 is built from 15 residues. Looked up from germline, CDR1 is LGHDT and CDR2 is YNNKEL (reference sequence). V was trimmed by 4 bases and J by 9 bases, leaving 16 bases between them. This CDR3 is CASSPNWLVGSPLHF. Here the CDR3 DNA reads TGTGCCAGCAGCCCGAACTGGTTGGTTGGTTCACCCCTCCACTTT.

The chain recombines TRBV5-6 with TRBJ1-3; 8 bases align to TRBD1. After removal of 0 bases from V and 0 bases from J, the junction contained 2 bases not matched to a gene. The CDR3 consists of 16 residues. In germline, CDR1 is SGHDT, CDR2 YYEEEE. The CDR3 is CASSLGTGSSGNTIYF. The CDR3 DNA reads TGTGCCAGCAGCTTGGGGACAGGGAGCTCTGGAAACACCATATATTTT.

This rearrangement joins TRBV7-9 to TRBJ1-2; 9 positions agree with TRBD1. V shed 4 bases and J 4 bases; nucleotides not matched to a gene: 7. Germline CDR1 SEHNR, CDR2 FQNEAQ (reference sequence). The CDR3 consists of 15 residues. CDR3 loop: CASSSTGGAGYGYTF. CDR3 in DNA: TGTGCCAGCAGCTCTACAGGGGGCGCGGGCTATGGCTACACCTTC.

This clone was counted between two and nine times. The chain combines TRBV2 with TRBJ2-3; 8 bases line up with TRBD1. CDR1 is SNHLY, CDR2 FYNNEI, per germline. J was trimmed by 5 bases and V by 4 bases; bases with no gene match: 8. This CDR3 region has 15 residues. CDR3 DNA: TGTGCCAGCAGTGCAGGACAGGGACGTATAGATACGCAGTATTTT. Protein sequence: CASSAGQGRIDTQYF. Together with reference TRBV2 and TRBJ2-3, the CDR3 gives the full variable domain: EPEVTQTPSHQVTQMGQEVILRCVPISNHLYFYWYRQILGQKVEFLVSFYNNEISEKSEIFDDQFSVERPDGSNFTLKIRSTKLEDSAMYFCASSAGQGRIDTQYFGPGTRLTVL.

The rearrangement links TRBV7-9 to TRBJ1-1; 8 bases are shared with TRBD1. The CDR3 length is 14 residues. J was trimmed by 2 bases and V by 5 bases; bases with no gene match: 4. CDR1 is SEHNR and CDR2 is FQNEAQ in the germline V gene (reference sequence). CDR3 sequence (DNA): TGTGCCAGCAGCGTTGGACAGGGAAACACTGAAGCTTTCTTT. Translation gives CASSVGQGNTEAFF.

The chain links TRBV25-1 to TRBJ2-5; D might be TRBD1 (5 bases). The germline V gene encodes CDR1 MGHDK and CDR2 SYGVNS. The CDR3 contains 14 residues. The V and J ends lost 6 bases and 4 bases respectively, with 15 bases between them. The CDR3 DNA reads TGTGCCAGCAGAGGGAAAGGGGTCGGAGAGACCCAGTACTTC. Residues: CASRGKGVGETQYF.

The chain couples TRBV11-2 to TRBJ2-7; D gene unclear. The CDR3 sequence is 15 residues long. Trimming removed 0 bases from V and 2 bases from J, with 11 bases in between. From germline, CDR1 is SGHAT and CDR2 FQNNGV. The CDR3 region is CASSLDQRATYEQYV. In DNA form, the CDR3 reads TGTGCCAGCAGCTTAGATCAACGCGCCACCTACGAGCAGTACGTC.

This chain joins TRBV4-1 and TRBJ2-3, with 9 nucleotides matching TRBD2. CDR1 and CDR2 (germline): MGHRA, YSYEKL. Trimming at V came to 1 base and at J to 0 bases, leaving 20 bases not matched to a gene. CDR3 length: 22 amino acids. The CDR3 DNA reads as TGCGCCAGCAGCCAAGTCGGGGGCCAGCGGGCTAGCGGGGCCACTAGCACAGATACGCAGTATTTT. This codes for CASSQVGGQRASGATSTDTQYF.